Here is one T cell receptor beta chain with its context. What antigen it recognizes has not been identified. Base-call qualities are not available, and no considerably larger clone is one nucleotide away. This entry belongs to a study of blood T cell repertoires in COVID-19 (dated by TCRdb to 2019 to 2021). Describing the broader study: Samples from collaborators originated in the United States, Italy and Spain and spanned both the acute and convalescent phases of COVID-19. Where available, HLA class I and class II types were taken from metadata supplied by the sample provider and were not determined by assay-based typing. Nearly every sample came with metadata listing a de-identified subject ID, COVID-19 status, age in years and sex. The prospective study material was composed of cDNA or gDNA derived from T cells, B-cell-depleted T cells, or PBMCs. The samples were drawn from the first 160 participants of the ongoing ImmuneRACE study and from 950 to 1,500 subjects provided by 6 global collaborators. Deeply sampled blood TCRbeta repertoires from subjects exposed to, actively infected with, or recovered from COVID-19 were included in the dataset. The repertoires were released in a freely available public database intended as a resource for research on the immune response to SARS-CoV-2. Broad study findings and their caveats: How much clinical and demographic metadata was included differed by source and by participant, and the metadata was provided uncurated.

Another Seattle source contributed samples from volunteer blood donors who had recovered from COVID-19. The collaborating institutions used their own protocols to collect whole blood in K2EDTA tubes. For TCRbeta analysis, collaborator samples were shipped as frozen whole blood, as isolated PBMCs, or as DNA extracted from either sample type. The germline V gene gives CDR1 as SGHDT and CDR2 as YYEEEE. Trimmed from V: 5 bases; trimmed from J: 6 bases; junction bases lacking a gene match: 5. Spanning cysteine to phenylalanine, the CDR3 consists of 13 amino acids. CDR3 DNA is the only sequence kept; it has 39 bases, read in frame from the first base. TCRbeta CDR3 regions were amplified from genomic DNA using the immunoSEQ Assay, a bias-controlled multiplex PCR. The study's own analysis went as follows. The number of nucleated cells in each sample was estimated by amplification of reference gene primers within the assay. Sequence reads were collapsed and filtered to measure the absolute abundance of every unique TCRbeta CDR3 rearrangement. For each sample, productive Simpson clonality was calculated as the square root of Simpson's diversity index across productive rearrangements. TCRdb took over this immuneACCESS table, retaining in-frame rearrangements with V and J assigned. Such tables are incomplete; in checked studies, under half of the missing clones stem from an unresolved V gene, and the remainder is unexplained. The V and J calls and clone size were taken over from that table, and D and trimming were inferred from the DNA. Present in this sample are fewer than 350,000 clones, more than 75% of which were seen just once. Roughly 2.1% of the sample is taken by the ten largest.

In this chain, TRBV5-6 is recombined with TRBJ1-1; 9 middle bases align to TRBD1. This TCR was recovered from a woman aged 30 to 39 who had recovered from COVID-19. Sequenced input: peripheral blood. The CDR3 region reads CASRNRGRPEAFF. The DNA is TGTGCCAGCAGAAACAGGGGGCGACCTGAAGCTTTCTTT.